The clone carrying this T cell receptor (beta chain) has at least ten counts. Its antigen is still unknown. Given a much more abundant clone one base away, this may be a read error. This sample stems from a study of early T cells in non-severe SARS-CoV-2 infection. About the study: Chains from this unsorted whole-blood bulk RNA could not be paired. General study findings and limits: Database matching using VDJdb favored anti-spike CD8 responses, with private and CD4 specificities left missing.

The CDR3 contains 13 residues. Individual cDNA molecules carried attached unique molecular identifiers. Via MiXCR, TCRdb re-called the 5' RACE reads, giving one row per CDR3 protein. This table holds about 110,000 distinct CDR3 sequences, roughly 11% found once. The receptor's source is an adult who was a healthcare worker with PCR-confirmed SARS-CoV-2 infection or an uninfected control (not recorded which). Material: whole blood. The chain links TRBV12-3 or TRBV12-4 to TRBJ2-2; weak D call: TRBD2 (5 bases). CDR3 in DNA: TGTGCCAGCAGTTTAGGTGGCACCGGGGAGCCGTTTTTT. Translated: CASSLGGTGEPFF.